This T cell receptor beta chain appears in the sequencing data of a study of shared clonotypes between healthy human individuals. Whole-study findings and limits: A generally larger estimated richness was seen in naive subsets than in memory subsets. Clonotypes which were not shared had lower generation probabilities than clonotypes that all four donors shared.

The CDR3 is 12 amino acids. The germline V and J ends were trimmed by 4 bases and 6 bases, with 10 bases remaining between them. Germline lookup yields CDR1 SGHTA and CDR2 FQGNSA. This table comes from immunoSEQ multiplex PCR, and its TCRdb copy is limited to in-frame clones, with some not included. The sample records millions of clones, approximately 95% being singletons. Details on this clone: The antigen remains unidentified.

The chain links TRBV7-2 to TRBJ2-7; a weak D match, TRBD1 (6 bases). The receptor was isolated from a man aged 18 to 30 in good health. Some clones in this sample may be carry-over from other donors' samples. Sample: naive CD4+ T cells from PBMCs. Subset of the sample: CD45RA+ positively selected. CDR3 nucleotides: TGTGCCAGCAGCTGGAAACAGGGCGAGCAGTACTTC. Protein sequence: CASSWKQGEQYF.